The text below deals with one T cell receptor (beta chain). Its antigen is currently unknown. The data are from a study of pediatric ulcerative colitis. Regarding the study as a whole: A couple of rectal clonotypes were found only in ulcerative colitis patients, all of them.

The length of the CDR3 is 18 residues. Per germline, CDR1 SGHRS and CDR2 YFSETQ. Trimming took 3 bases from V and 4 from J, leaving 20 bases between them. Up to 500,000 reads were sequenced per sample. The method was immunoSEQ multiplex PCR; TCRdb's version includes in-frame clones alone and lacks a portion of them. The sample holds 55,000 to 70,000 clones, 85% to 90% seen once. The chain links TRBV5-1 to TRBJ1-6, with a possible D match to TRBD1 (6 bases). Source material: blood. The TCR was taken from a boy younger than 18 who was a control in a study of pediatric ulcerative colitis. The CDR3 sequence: CASSSGTPLRRYNSPLHF. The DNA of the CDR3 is TGCGCCAGCAGCTCCGGGACACCACTCCGAAGGTATAATTCACCCCTCCACTTT.